This TCR beta chain appears in the sequencing data of a study of radiotherapy plus CTLA-4 blockade in lung cancer (dated by TCRdb to 2016 to 2019). Regarding the study in general: Among enrolled patients, around 20% had an objective response and 25% to 35% reached disease control. Here is what the overall study found, with its caveats: After treatment with radiotherapy and ipilimumab, TCR clones that originated in tumors expanded in peripheral blood. The strongest predictors of response were reported to be early dynamic shifts in blood T cell clones along with a rise in serum interferon-beta following radiation.

The study tested focal radiation therapy combined with CTLA-4 blockade (ipilimumab) in patients with chemo-refractory metastatic non-small-cell lung cancer. V loses 10 bases at its end and J loses 1 base; junction bases beyond the gene matches: 5. The germline V gene sets CDR1 to LGHNA and CDR2 to YNFKEQ. Including cysteine and phenylalanine, the CDR3 has 13 amino acids. Solely the CDR3 DNA is kept, with 39 bases framed from the first base. A word on this clone: There is no known antigen for this receptor. Per-nucleotide qualities are absent, and no much larger clonotype sits a single base away.

The library was prepared using the immunoSEQ multiplex PCR assay. Not all clones reach the TCRdb copy of this immuneACCESS table, which keeps in-frame sequences only. Checked studies attribute under half of the gap to unresolved V genes and leave the rest unexplained. The sample profile shows 95,000 to 150,000 clones; around 89% of them were found once. Roughly 7% of the sample is taken by the ten largest. The sequences come from peripheral blood, collected from a patient treated with radiotherapy plus ipilimumab. The chain employs TRBV4-2 and TRBJ2-7; 9 bases in the middle match TRBD2. The clonotype originates from a human donor with non-small cell lung cancer that progressed on radiotherapy plus ipilimumab. CDR3 reads: CATASGESYEQYF. The nucleotide sequence is given as TGTGCCACCGCTAGCGGGGAATCCTACGAGCAGTACTTC.